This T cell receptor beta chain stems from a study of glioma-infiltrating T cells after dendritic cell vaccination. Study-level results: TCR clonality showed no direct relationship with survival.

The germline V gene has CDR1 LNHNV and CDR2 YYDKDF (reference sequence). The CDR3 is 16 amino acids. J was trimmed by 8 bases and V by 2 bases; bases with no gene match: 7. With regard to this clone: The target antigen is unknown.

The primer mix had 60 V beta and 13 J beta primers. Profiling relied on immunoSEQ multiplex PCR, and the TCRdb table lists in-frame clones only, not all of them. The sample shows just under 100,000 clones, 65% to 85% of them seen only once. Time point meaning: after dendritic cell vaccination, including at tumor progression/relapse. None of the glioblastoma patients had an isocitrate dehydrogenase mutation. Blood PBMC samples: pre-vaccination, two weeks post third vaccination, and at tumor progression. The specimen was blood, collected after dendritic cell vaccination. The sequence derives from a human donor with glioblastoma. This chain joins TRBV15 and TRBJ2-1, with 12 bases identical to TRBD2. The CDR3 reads CATSRKSSGRVYEQFF. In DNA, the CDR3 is TGTGCCACCAGCAGAAAATCTAGCGGGAGGGTCTATGAGCAGTTCTTC.